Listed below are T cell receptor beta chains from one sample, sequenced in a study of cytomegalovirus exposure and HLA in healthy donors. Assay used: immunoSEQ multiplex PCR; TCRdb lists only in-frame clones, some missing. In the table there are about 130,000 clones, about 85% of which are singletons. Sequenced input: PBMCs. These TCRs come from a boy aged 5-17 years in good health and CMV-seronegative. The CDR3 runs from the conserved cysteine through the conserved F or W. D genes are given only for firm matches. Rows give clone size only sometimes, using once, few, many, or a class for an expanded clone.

DNA: TGTGCCAGCAGCTTAGCCGCGGTGAACACTGAAGCTTTCTTT; CDR3: CASSLAAVNTEAFF; length: 14; size: -; V: TRBV11-2; D: -; J: TRBJ1-1
DNA: TGTGCCAGCACTGAGGGAGGGGCCACTGAAGCTTTCTTT; CDR3: CASTEGGATEAFF; length: 13; size: -; V: TRBV5-4; D: -; J: TRBJ1-1
DNA: TGTGCCAGCAGCGCCCCGGGACTCGGGAGGGGCAATGAGCAGTTCTTC; CDR3: CASSAPGLGRGNEQFF; length: 16; size: -; V: TRBV9; D: TRBD2; J: TRBJ2-1
DNA: TGTGCCACCAGCGAGATTAGCGGGAACCAAGAGACCCAGTACTTC; CDR3: CATSEISGNQETQYF; length: 15; size: -; V: TRBV15; D: TRBD2; J: TRBJ2-5
DNA: TGTGCCATCACCCAGGACAGGGGGCACACTGAAGCTTTCTTT; CDR3: CAITQDRGHTEAFF; length: 14; size: -; V: TRBV10-3; D: TRBD1; J: TRBJ1-1
DNA: TGCGCCAGCAGCCAAGATGCAGGCGTAATGGGTGGCTACCCCTTC; CDR3: CASSQDAGVMGGYPF; length: 15; size: -; V: TRBV4-1; D: -; J: TRBJ1-2
DNA: TGCAGCGTTGAGGCGGGCGGACGCTCCTACAATGAGCAGTTCTTC; CDR3: CSVEAGGRSYNEQFF; length: 15; size: -; V: TRBV29-1; D: -; J: TRBJ2-1
DNA: TGCAGCGTCAGAGACAGGGGCAACTACGAGCAGTACTTC; CDR3: CSVRDRGNYEQYF; length: 13; size: once; V: TRBV29-1; D: TRBD1; J: TRBJ2-7
DNA: TGTGCCAGCAGCGCAGGGTCCGCAACCTACGAGCAGTACTTC; CDR3: CASSAGSATYEQYF; length: 14; size: once; V: TRBV7-8; D: -; J: TRBJ2-7
DNA: TGTGCCAGCAGCGTAGACAACGTGGCTAGGGCCAAAAACATTCAGTACTTC; CDR3: CASSVDNVARAKNIQYF; length: 17; size: -; V: TRBV9; D: -; J: TRBJ2-4
DNA: TGTGCAAGTCGCCCGACCTGGAGGACTAGCGGGAGCGATAATGAGCAGTTCTTC; CDR3: CASRPTWRTSGSDNEQFF; length: 18; size: -; V: TRBV12-2; D: -; J: TRBJ2-1
DNA: TGTGCTAGTGGTTTGGTACTCGGACACGGCACAGATACGCAGTATTTT; CDR3: CASGLVLGHGTDTQYF; length: 16; size: -; V: TRBV12-5; D: -; J: TRBJ2-3
DNA: TGTGCCAGCAGTGAATTGAGCGGGGGTAGCACAGATACGCAGTATTTT; CDR3: CASSELSGGSTDTQYF; length: 16; size: -; V: TRBV6-1; D: TRBD2; J: TRBJ2-3
DNA: TGTGCCAGCAGTCCACTAGCGGGGGCAAACACCGGGGAGCTGTTTTTT; CDR3: CASSPLAGANTGELFF; length: 16; size: -; V: TRBV27; D: TRBD2; J: TRBJ2-2
DNA: TGTGCCTGGAGTGAGCTAGCGGGAGTCCCGTTCTTC; CDR3: CAWSELAGVPFF; length: 12; size: -; V: TRBV30; D: TRBD2; J: TRBJ2-1
DNA: TGTGCTAGTGGGGACAGGGTCGGTGGCTATGGCTACACCTTC; CDR3: CASGDRVGGYGYTF; length: 14; size: -; V: TRBV12-5; D: TRBD1; J: TRBJ1-2
DNA: TGTGCCAGCAGCGTGGACATGAACACTGAAGCTTTCTTT; CDR3: CASSVDMNTEAFF; length: 13; size: -; V: TRBV9; D: -; J: TRBJ1-1
DNA: TGTGCCACCAGCAGACATCGCGGACAGGGGGCAGATACGCAGTATTTT; CDR3: CATSRHRGQGADTQYF; length: 16; size: -; V: TRBV15; D: TRBD1; J: TRBJ2-3
DNA: TGTGCCAGCAGCGTAGTTGCCATGGCGGGGGAAAAACTGTTTTTT; CDR3: CASSVVAMAGEKLFF; length: 15; size: -; V: TRBV9; D: -; J: TRBJ1-4
DNA: TGTGCCAGCAGCCAGTGGAGGGGTTCCGGGGCCAACGTCCTGACTTTC; CDR3: CASSQWRGSGANVLTF; length: 16; size: -; V: TRBV7-3; D: -; J: TRBJ2-6
DNA: TGTGCCAGCACTCCTACGATCCCTAACTATGGCTACACCTTC; CDR3: CASTPTIPNYGYTF; length: 14; size: -; V: TRBV6-1; D: -; J: TRBJ1-2
DNA: TGCGCCAGCAGCCAAGATCTAGCGGTGAACACCGGGGAGCTGTTTTTT; CDR3: CASSQDLAVNTGELFF; length: 16; size: -; V: TRBV4-1; D: TRBD2; J: TRBJ2-2
DNA: TGTGCCAGTAGTATAGCCAAGAACACCGGGGAGCTGTTTTTT; CDR3: CASSIAKNTGELFF; length: 14; size: once; V: TRBV19; D: -; J: TRBJ2-2